Listed below are T cell receptor beta chains from one sample, sequenced in a study of shared clonotypes between healthy human individuals. Here immunoSEQ multiplex PCR was the method, and the copy in TCRdb shows in-frame clones only, minus some. The sample holds some 2 million clones; around 96% are singletons and the top ten take 1.1%. Sequencing was carried out using naive CD8+ T cells sorted from blood. The receptor source for this set is a man in his late teens or twenties in good health. The CDR3 runs from the conserved cysteine through the conserved F or W. D genes are given only for firm matches. A clone size is listed for some rows: how often the clone was seen (once, few, many), or a class if it is expanded.

d_call: NA
j_call: TRBJ1-5
clone_size: NA
v_call: TRBV28
cdr3_aa: CASSQGDNQPQHF
cdr3_nt: TGTGCCAGCAGCCAGGGCGACAATCAGCCCCAGCATTTT

d_call: TRBD1
j_call: TRBJ2-5
clone_size: NA
v_call: TRBV7-2
cdr3_aa: CASSIPGQGGGSSPETQYF
cdr3_nt: TGTGCCAGCAGCATTCCGGGACAGGGCGGCGGGAGTAGTCCGGAGACCCAGTACTTC

d_call: TRBD2
j_call: TRBJ2-2
clone_size: NA
v_call: TRBV7-8
cdr3_aa: CASSLPERELNTGELFF
cdr3_nt: TGTGCCAGCAGCCTCCCTGAGCGGGAACTGAACACCGGGGAGCTGTTTTTT

d_call: NA
j_call: TRBJ2-3
clone_size: NA
v_call: TRBV4-1
cdr3_aa: CASSPSAGTRTDTQYF
cdr3_nt: TGCGCCAGCAGCCCATCGGCCGGGACCCGCACAGATACGCAGTATTTT

d_call: NA
j_call: TRBJ2-1
clone_size: NA
v_call: TRBV10-2
cdr3_aa: CASSTWNPYNEQFF
cdr3_nt: TGCGCCAGCAGTACGTGGAACCCCTACAATGAGCAGTTCTTC

d_call: NA
j_call: TRBJ2-7
clone_size: NA
v_call: TRBV25-1
cdr3_aa: CASSVTYEQYF
cdr3_nt: TGTGCCAGCAGTGTAACCTACGAGCAGTACTTC

d_call: TRBD1
j_call: TRBJ1-4
clone_size: NA
v_call: TRBV2
cdr3_aa: CASSGGTAATNEKLFF
cdr3_nt: TGTGCCAGCAGTGGGGGGACAGCTGCAACTAATGAAAAACTGTTTTTT

d_call: NA
j_call: TRBJ2-5
clone_size: NA
v_call: TRBV6-5
cdr3_aa: CASSWSSGGETQYF
cdr3_nt: TGTGCCAGCAGTTGGAGTAGCGGAGGAGAGACCCAGTACTTC

d_call: NA
j_call: TRBJ2-7
clone_size: NA
v_call: TRBV4-3
cdr3_aa: CASSPRLGQGEQYF
cdr3_nt: TGCGCCAGCAGCCCCCGGCTAGGGCAAGGGGAGCAGTACTTC

d_call: TRBD1
j_call: TRBJ2-7
clone_size: NA
v_call: TRBV5-6
cdr3_aa: CASSLTGGYSYEQYF
cdr3_nt: TGTGCCAGCAGCCTGACAGGGGGGTACTCCTACGAGCAGTACTTC

d_call: NA
j_call: TRBJ2-3
clone_size: NA
v_call: TRBV10-1
cdr3_aa: CASSESMSRLITDTQYF
cdr3_nt: TGCGCCAGCAGTGAGTCTATGAGCCGTCTAATCACAGATACGCAGTATTTT

d_call: NA
j_call: TRBJ1-5
clone_size: NA
v_call: TRBV30
cdr3_aa: CAWSDSGTGNQPQHF
cdr3_nt: TGTGCCTGGAGTGATTCAGGGACGGGGAATCAGCCCCAGCATTTT

d_call: NA
j_call: TRBJ2-7
clone_size: NA
v_call: TRBV5-1
cdr3_aa: CASSLVSYEQYF
cdr3_nt: TGCGCCAGCAGCTTGGTATCCTACGAGCAGTACTTC

d_call: NA
j_call: TRBJ2-5
clone_size: NA
v_call: TRBV5-1
cdr3_aa: CASSFEGGHQETQYF
cdr3_nt: TGCGCCAGCAGCTTCGAGGGGGGACACCAAGAGACCCAGTACTTC

d_call: NA
j_call: TRBJ2-7
clone_size: once
v_call: TRBV5-5
cdr3_aa: CASSLVGSYEQYF
cdr3_nt: TGTGCCAGCAGCTTGGTTGGCTCCTACGAGCAGTACTTC

d_call: NA
j_call: TRBJ1-2
clone_size: NA
v_call: TRBV5-1
cdr3_aa: CASSLDPGGDYGYTF
cdr3_nt: TGCGCCAGCAGCTTGGATCCGGGAGGTGACTATGGCTACACCTTC

d_call: TRBD2
j_call: TRBJ2-2
clone_size: NA
v_call: TRBV7-8
cdr3_aa: CASSPGVRLVAGGPPNTGELFF
cdr3_nt: TGTGCCAGCAGCCCAGGGGTTCGCCTGGTAGCGGGAGGGCCGCCGAACACCGGGGAGCTGTTTTTT

d_call: TRBD2
j_call: TRBJ2-1
clone_size: NA
v_call: TRBV7-2
cdr3_aa: CASSLEAGGYNEQFF
cdr3_nt: TGTGCCAGCAGCTTAGAGGCGGGAGGGTACAATGAGCAGTTCTTC

d_call: TRBD1
j_call: TRBJ1-5
clone_size: NA
v_call: TRBV30
cdr3_aa: CAWSALDRVFQPQHF
cdr3_nt: TGTGCCTGGAGTGCTTTGGACAGGGTGTTTCAGCCCCAGCATTTT

d_call: NA
j_call: TRBJ2-1
clone_size: NA
v_call: TRBV12-5
cdr3_aa: CASGLQGHEQFF
cdr3_nt: TGTGCTAGTGGTTTACAGGGTCATGAGCAGTTCTTC

d_call: NA
j_call: TRBJ2-2
clone_size: NA
v_call: TRBV7-9
cdr3_aa: CASSLAGPNTGELFF
cdr3_nt: TGTGCCAGCAGCTTAGCAGGGCCGAACACCGGGGAGCTGTTTTTT

d_call: NA
j_call: TRBJ2-5
clone_size: NA
v_call: TRBV5-6
cdr3_aa: CASSTSTRYQETQYF
cdr3_nt: TGTGCCAGCAGCACATCGACAAGGTACCAAGAGACCCAGTACTTC

d_call: NA
j_call: TRBJ1-1
clone_size: NA
v_call: TRBV13
cdr3_aa: CASSRGGVNTEAFF
cdr3_nt: TGTGCCAGCAGCCGTGGAGGGGTGAACACTGAAGCTTTCTTT

d_call: TRBD2
j_call: TRBJ2-7
clone_size: NA
v_call: TRBV10-3
cdr3_aa: CAISEYPSTSASSYEQYF
cdr3_nt: TGTGCCATCAGTGAGTATCCCTCGACTAGCGCAAGCTCCTACGAGCAGTACTTC

d_call: TRBD1
j_call: TRBJ2-1
clone_size: NA
v_call: TRBV4-2
cdr3_aa: CASSRLGTDNEQFF
cdr3_nt: TGTGCCAGCAGCCGCCTCGGGACAGACAATGAGCAGTTCTTC

d_call: NA
j_call: TRBJ1-6
clone_size: NA
v_call: TRBV7-8
cdr3_aa: CASSLPLGDSPLHF
cdr3_nt: TGTGCCAGCAGCCTCCCCCTAGGGGATTCACCCCTCCACTTT

d_call: NA
j_call: TRBJ2-1
clone_size: NA
v_call: TRBV28
cdr3_aa: CASSLNGFYNEQFF
cdr3_nt: TGTGCCAGCAGTTTAAACGGATTTTACAATGAGCAGTTCTTC

d_call: NA
j_call: TRBJ2-1
clone_size: NA
v_call: TRBV7-6
cdr3_aa: CASSLTRGNEQFF
cdr3_nt: TGTGCCAGCAGCTTAACGAGGGGCAATGAGCAGTTCTTC

d_call: TRBD2
j_call: TRBJ2-1
clone_size: NA
v_call: TRBV5-1
cdr3_aa: CASSTSFSGSLYNEQFF
cdr3_nt: TGCGCCAGCAGCACCTCTTTCAGCGGGAGCCTCTACAATGAGCAGTTCTTC

d_call: TRBD1
j_call: TRBJ2-7
clone_size: once
v_call: TRBV2
cdr3_aa: CARSTGVGTYEQYF
cdr3_nt: TGTGCCAGATCAACAGGGGTCGGAACCTACGAGCAGTACTTC

d_call: NA
j_call: TRBJ2-7
clone_size: NA
v_call: TRBV27
cdr3_aa: CASSLRQDLKYEQYF
cdr3_nt: TGTGCCAGCAGTTTACGACAGGACCTAAAGTACGAGCAGTACTTC

d_call: NA
j_call: TRBJ1-4
clone_size: NA
v_call: TRBV19
cdr3_aa: CASSPDPQQGEKLFF
cdr3_nt: TGTGCCAGTAGTCCAGACCCTCAACAAGGTGAAAAACTGTTTTTT

d_call: NA
j_call: TRBJ2-7
clone_size: NA
v_call: TRBV16
cdr3_aa: CASTQGLSGQHEQYF
cdr3_nt: TGTGCCAGCACCCAGGGTCTGTCAGGGCAGCACGAGCAGTACTTC

d_call: TRBD1
j_call: TRBJ2-5
clone_size: once
v_call: TRBV7-8
cdr3_aa: CASSGPGQGSETQYF
cdr3_nt: TGTGCCAGCAGCGGACCGGGACAGGGTTCAGAGACCCAGTACTTC

d_call: TRBD1
j_call: TRBJ1-1
clone_size: NA
v_call: TRBV11-2
cdr3_aa: CASSSQTGTGGNFPEAFF
cdr3_nt: TGTGCCAGCAGCTCCCAAACCGGGACAGGGGGCAATTTTCCTGAAGCTTTCTTT

d_call: NA
j_call: TRBJ1-2
clone_size: NA
v_call: TRBV11-2
cdr3_aa: CASSSTGWDGYTF
cdr3_nt: TGTGCCAGCAGCTCGACGGGTTGGGATGGCTACACCTTC

d_call: NA
j_call: TRBJ1-5
clone_size: NA
v_call: TRBV30
cdr3_aa: CAWSLDPNQPQHF
cdr3_nt: TGTGCCTGGAGTTTAGACCCGAATCAGCCCCAGCATTTT

d_call: NA
j_call: TRBJ1-2
clone_size: NA
v_call: TRBV28
cdr3_aa: CASSLYEGISGYTF
cdr3_nt: TGTGCCAGCAGTTTGTATGAGGGAATCAGCGGCTACACCTTC

d_call: NA
j_call: TRBJ1-2
clone_size: NA
v_call: TRBV5-6
cdr3_aa: CASSSEPAYGYTF
cdr3_nt: TGTGCCAGCAGCTCGGAGCCCGCCTATGGCTACACCTTC

d_call: NA
j_call: TRBJ2-3
clone_size: NA
v_call: TRBV4-1
cdr3_aa: CASSHAYDTQYF
cdr3_nt: TGCGCCAGCAGCCATGCATATGATACGCAGTATTTT

d_call: TRBD2
j_call: TRBJ2-5
clone_size: NA
v_call: TRBV18
cdr3_aa: CASSPAGLALETQYF
cdr3_nt: TGTGCCAGCTCACCAGCGGGACTAGCGTTGGAGACCCAGTACTTC